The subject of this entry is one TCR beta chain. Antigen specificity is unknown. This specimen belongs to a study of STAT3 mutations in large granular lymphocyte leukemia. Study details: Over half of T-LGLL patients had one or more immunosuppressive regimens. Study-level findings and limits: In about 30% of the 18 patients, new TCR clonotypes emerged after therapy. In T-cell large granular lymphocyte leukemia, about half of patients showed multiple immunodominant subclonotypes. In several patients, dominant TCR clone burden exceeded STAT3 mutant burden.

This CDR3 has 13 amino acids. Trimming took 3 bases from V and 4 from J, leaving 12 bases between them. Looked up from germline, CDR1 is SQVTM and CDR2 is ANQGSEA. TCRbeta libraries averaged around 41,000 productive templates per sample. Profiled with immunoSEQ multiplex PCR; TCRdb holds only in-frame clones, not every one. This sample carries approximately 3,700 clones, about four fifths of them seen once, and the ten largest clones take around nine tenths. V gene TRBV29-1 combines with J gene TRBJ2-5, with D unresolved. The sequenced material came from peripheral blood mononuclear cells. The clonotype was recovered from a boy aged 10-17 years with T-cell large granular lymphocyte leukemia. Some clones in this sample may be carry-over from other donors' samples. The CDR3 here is CSVDRGLRETQYF. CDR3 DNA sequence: TGCAGCGTTGATCGTGGGTTACGAGAGACCCAGTACTTC. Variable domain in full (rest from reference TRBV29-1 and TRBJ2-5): SAVISQKPSRDICQRGTSLTIQCQVDSQVTMMFWYRQQPGQSLTLIATANQGSEATYESGFVIDKFPISRPNLTFSTLTVSNMSPEDSSIYLCSVDRGLRETQYFGPGTRLLVL.